These 25 T cell receptor beta chains originate from one sample sequenced in a study of Tregs in tolerant kidney transplant recipients. Recipients received nonmyeloablative bone marrow transplants from related graft donors, with transient mixed chimerism. Sequencing used immunoSEQ multiplex PCR; TCRdb keeps in-frame clones, though not all of them. In all, the sample yields 6,000 or so clones. Sequenced here: CD4+ T cells from blood (PBMCs), sampled 6 months after the transplant. Receptor source: a human patient who received a combined kidney and bone marrow transplant. Part of the T cell pool may stem from the graft donor.

As concerns this clone: The read falls 3 residues short of the CDR3 end, and the missing part is taken from the germline J gene. V usage is TRBV6-4 and J usage is TRBJ2-1; 9 bases map to TRBD2. The CDR3 covers 14 residues. V lost 9 bases, J lost 7 bases, and 10 bases stayed unmatched. Per germline, CDR1 MRHNA and CDR2 SNTAGT. The CDR3 DNA, read in part, is TGTGCCAGTAGCGGGAGATCAAGTAGGAATGAG. Its translation is CASSGRSSRNE. The whole CDR3 protein reads CASSGRSSRNEQFF.

A note on this clone: The missing CDR3 end, 3 residues past where the read stops, is filled in from the germline J gene. The V and J genes are TRBV30 and TRBJ1-1; D may be TRBD1 (5 bases). The CDR3 runs 14 residues. Per the germline V gene, CDR1 is GTSNPN and CDR2 is SVGIG (reference sequence). Trimming removed 2 bases from V and 5 bases from J, with 15 bases in between. The CDR3 loop reads CAWSKGRAKTEAFF. The sequenced part of the CDR3 DNA is TGTGCCTGGAGTAAGGGCAGGGCAAAAACTGAA.

In regard to this clone: The CDR3 extends 3 residues past the end of the read, so its final part is completed from the germline J gene. This chain joins TRBV19 and TRBJ1-1; tentatively, D is TRBD1 (5 bases). The CDR3 length is 13 residues. V dropped 6 bases and J dropped 1 base, with 9 bases sitting between them. Germline V lookup: CDR1 LNHDA, CDR2 SQIVND (reference sequence). CDR3 DNA, as far as it was read: TGTGCCAGTAGGACCCAGGGGAACACTGAA. It specifies CASRTQGNTE. The full-length CDR3 reads as CASRTQGNTEAFF.

With respect to this clone: The read halts 3 residues ahead of the CDR3 end, with the missing end drawn from the germline J gene. The J gene is TRBJ2-5, the V gene TRBV20-1; 10 nucleotides agree with TRBD2. This CDR3 comprises 16 residues. The germline V gene encodes CDR1 DFQATT and CDR2 SNEGSKA (reference sequence). The J segment lost 5 bases and the V segment lost 6 bases, leaving 15 bases of the junction unmatched. The CDR3 spells CSARGVAGGLLETQYF. CDR3 DNA, as far as it was read: TGCAGTGCCCGGGGGGTAGCGGGAGGCCTCTTGGAGACC.

Turning to this clone: The sequence runs out 3 residues before the end of the CDR3; the remainder is reconstructed from the germline J gene. The chain joins TRBV5-5 to TRBJ1-2; no clear D gene. Germline-derived CDR1 and CDR2 are SGHKS and YYEKEE (reference sequence). The CDR3 length is 14 residues. With 3 bases removed from V and 3 bases from J, the gap between germline ends came to 12 bases. CDR3 residues: CASSSGGGYYGYTF. The CDR3 DNA, read in part, is TGTGCCAGCAGCTCTGGAGGAGGGTACTATGGC.

On this clone: The sequence runs out 3 residues before the end of the CDR3; the remainder is reconstructed from the germline J gene. The chain employs TRBV5-1 and TRBJ2-2, with unresolved D. The CDR3 contains 15 residues. V dropped 4 bases and J dropped 5 bases, with 15 bases sitting between them. CDR1 and CDR2 (germline): SGHRS, YFSETQ. The covered CDR3 bases are TGCGCCAGCAGCCTAGACGTTCCATCGACCGGGGAG. Protein: CASSLDVPSTGE. The CDR3 as a whole reads CASSLDVPSTGELFF.

Considering frequency, this clone is medium-sized (0.01 to 0.1%). Read coverage stops 3 residues before the CDR3 terminus; the germline J gene supplies the remainder. The rearrangement joins TRBV20-1 to TRBJ1-1; D not certain. Per the germline V gene, CDR1 is DFQATT and CDR2 is SNEGSKA (reference sequence). This CDR3 region has 11 residues. V gave up 1 base and J gave up 6 bases, with 6 bases separating them. CDR3 loop: CSARAVAEAFF. Incomplete CDR3 DNA: TGCAGTGCTAGAGCGGTCGCTGAA.

Frequency places this clone as medium-sized (0.01 to 0.1%). The CDR3 end falls 3 residues outside the read, so it is completed with the germline J gene. This chain connects TRBV19 to TRBJ1-1, with D possibly being TRBD1 (5 bases). This CDR3 is 14 amino acids long. V lost 3 bases to trimming and J lost 1 base, with 9 bases between them. Per germline, CDR1 LNHDA and CDR2 SQIVND (reference sequence). The sequenced part of the CDR3 DNA is TGTGCCAGTAGTATTCTTCAGGGGAACACTGAA. It translates to CASSILQGNTE. The whole CDR3 is CASSILQGNTEAFF.

As concerns this clone: From the germline J gene comes the end of the CDR3, since the read stops 3 residues before it. The rearrangement links TRBV2 to TRBJ2-5, with TRBD2 matching over 11 bases. The CDR3 covers 15 residues. Germline CDR1 SNHLY, CDR2 FYNNEI. Trimming at V came to 6 bases and at J to 5 bases, leaving 8 bases not matched to a gene. CDR3 sequence reads: CASSREGTSGETQYF. The DNA read from the CDR3 is TGTGCCAGCAGCCGCGAAGGGACTAGCGGCGAGACC.

The covered CDR3 bases are TGTGCCAGCAGTACGTCAGGGGCTAACTACAATGAG. Translation: CASSTSGANYNE. The entire CDR3 is CASSTSGANYNEQFF. The chain couples TRBV25-1 to TRBJ2-1, with D possibly being TRBD1 (6 bases). The sequenced fragment ends 3 residues before the CDR3 boundary, so the rest is inferred from the germline J gene. Between the trimmed V and J ends, which lost 5 bases and 3 bases, there was a span of 14 bases. The CDR3 runs to 15 residues. CDR1 and CDR2 from the germline V gene are MGHDK and SYGVNS.

In regard to this clone: The CDR3 end lies 3 residues beyond the end of the read and is filled in from the germline J gene. The chain couples TRBV19 to TRBJ2-1, with 10 bases matching TRBD2. Germline V CDR1 and CDR2: LNHDA, SQIVND (reference sequence). This CDR3 is 18 amino acids long. J gave up 6 bases and V 8 bases, and 19 bases lay outside the gene matches. The CDR3 DNA, read in part, is TGTGCCAGTCGTAGGGCAGGGGGCAGGACTAGCGGCTGCAATGAG. Translating it yields CASRRAGGRTSGCNE. The CDR3 as a whole reads CASRRAGGRTSGCNEQFF.

The CDR3 bases that were read are TGTGCCAGCAGAGGGGGCGCGGAGACC. Translated: CASRGGAET. The full CDR3 protein is CASRGGAETQYF. This chain joins TRBV12-3 or TRBV12-4 and TRBJ2-5; 7 bases agree with TRBD1. The read halts 3 residues ahead of the CDR3 end, with the missing end drawn from the germline J gene. The CDR3 spans 12 residues. Germline trimming cut 6 bases from V and 5 bases from J; bases unmatched to any gene: 3.

CDR3 bases read: TGTGCCAGCAGCACATACACTAGCAACGAG. Amino acids: CASSTYTSNE. From start to end, the CDR3 is CASSTYTSNEQYF. The chain has TRBV7-2 and TRBJ2-7; D may be TRBD2 (6 bases). The missing CDR3 end, 3 residues past where the read stops, is filled in from the germline J gene. The germline V and J ends were trimmed by 5 bases and 5 bases, with 13 bases remaining between them. The CDR3 consists of 13 residues. Germline CDR1 reads SGHTA; CDR2 reads FQGNSA. The full variable domain, its missing parts supplied by reference TRBV7-2 and TRBJ2-7, is GAGVSQSPSNKVTEKGKDVELRCDPISGHTALYWYRQSLGQGLEFLIYFQGNSAPDKSGLPSDRFSAERTGGSVSTLTIQRTQQEDSAVYLCASSTYTSNEQYFGPGTRLTVT.

Turning to this clone: The read finishes 3 residues shy of the CDR3 end, and the germline J gene is used to complete it. This chain joins TRBV10-3 and TRBJ2-3; 11 nucleotides align to TRBD1. The length of the CDR3 is 17 residues. Trimming cost V 4 bases and J 1 base; bases outside gene matches: 7. Germline CDR1 reads ENHRY; CDR2 reads SYGVKD. The DNA read from the CDR3 is TGTGCCATCAGTGGGACAGGGGGCGCTTACGGCACAGATACG. Translated, it gives CAISGTGGAYGTDT. The CDR3 reads in full as CAISGTGGAYGTDTQYF.

Note on this clone: Read sequence stops 3 residues before the CDR3 end, and the germline J gene provides the missing end. The gene calls are TRBV20-1 and TRBJ1-2; the D gene is possibly TRBD1 (5 bases). Germline loops: CDR1 DFQATT, CDR2 SNEGSKA (reference sequence). Trimming left V 1 base short and J 2 bases short, with 17 bases between. The CDR3 consists of 16 residues. CDR3 DNA, as far as it was read: TGCAGTGCTAGAGGAGGGGCGGGGCTAGGGAACTATGGC. This encodes CSARGGAGLGNYG. The CDR3 as a whole reads CSARGGAGLGNYGYTF.

As for this clone: The read terminates 3 residues before the CDR3 end, so the remaining end is supplied by the germline J gene. This chain uses TRBV28 with TRBJ2-3, with 11 bases fitting TRBD2. Germline V gene data show CDR1 as MDHEN and CDR2 as SYDVKM. This CDR3 has 15 residues. The trim removed 2 bases at V and 4 bases at J, leaving 2 bases unmatched. The CDR3 loop reads CASSLLAGGPDTQYF. The CDR3 DNA, read in part, is TGTGCCAGCAGTTTACTAGCGGGAGGACCAGATACG.

A remark on this clone: The CDR3 end lies 3 residues beyond the end of the read and is filled in from the germline J gene. This sequence joins TRBV19 and TRBJ2-1, with TRBD2 identical over 12 bases. The junction had 23 bases not matched to a gene; V was cut back by 8 bases and J by 9 bases. The CDR3 is 19 amino acids. The germline gives CDR1 LNHDA, CDR2 SQIVND (reference sequence). CDR3 DNA, as far as it was read: TGTGCCAGTGCCGAGAGGCTAGCGGGAGGGTTGAGGCTATTCGGTGAG. Encoded protein: CASAERLAGGLRLFGE. The full-length CDR3 reads as CASAERLAGGLRLFGEQFF.

This clone counts as medium-sized by frequency. This CDR3 is CASSRGSNQPQHF. The sequenced CDR3 bases are TGTGCCAGCAGCCGGGGTAGCAATCAGCCC. The chain joins TRBV7-9 to TRBJ1-5, with D unclear. The read stops 3 residues short of the end of the CDR3; the missing end is completed from the germline J gene. Trimming took off 5 bases at V and 0 bases at J, with 5 bases between the two ends. The germline gives CDR1 SEHNR, CDR2 FQNEAQ (reference sequence). The CDR3 loop spans 13 amino acids.

Judged by frequency, this clone is medium-sized (0.01 to 0.1%). The sequenced part of the CDR3 DNA is TGTGCCAGCAGCGCGGGGACTAGCGGGAGATTAGAGACC. This sequence encodes CASSAGTSGRLET. The full CDR3 sequence reads CASSAGTSGRLETQYF. The V and J genes are TRBV9 and TRBJ2-5; TRBD2 aligns across 14 bases. The DNA ends 3 residues before the CDR3 does, and the rest of the CDR3 is filled in from the germline J gene. Germline CDR1 and CDR2: SGDLS and YYNGEE. The CDR3 has 16 amino acids. With V trimmed by 3 bases and J by 4 bases, 5 bases remained unmatched. Combining the CDR3 with reference TRBV9 and TRBJ2-5 gives the whole variable domain DSGVTQTPKHLITATGQRVTLRCSPRSGDLSVYWYQQSLDQGLQFLIQYYNGEERAKGNILERFSAQQFPDLHSELNLSSLELGDSALYFCASSAGTSGRLETQYFGPGTRLLVL.

On this clone: The sequence runs out 3 residues before the end of the CDR3; the remainder is reconstructed from the germline J gene. The gene calls are TRBV29-1 and TRBJ2-3, with 10 bases identical to TRBD1. V shed 4 bases, J shed 4 bases, and the junction held 5 bases outside the gene matches. The germline V gene encodes CDR1 SQVTM and CDR2 ANQGSEA. The CDR3 sequence is 14 residues long. CDR3 DNA, as far as it was read: TGCAGCGTTGGCGGGACAGGGGTTTCAGATACG. This codes for CSVGGTGVSDT. The complete CDR3 reads CSVGGTGVSDTQYF.

The sequenced part of the CDR3 DNA is TGTGCCAGCAGCCTCAGGGTGGGTCAGCCC. It translates to CASSLRVGQP. The entire CDR3 sequence reads CASSLRVGQPQHF. The rearrangement uses TRBV7-2 and TRBJ1-5, with a possible D match to TRBD1 (5 bases). The CDR3 is cut off 3 residues early in the read; its end comes from the germline J gene. The length of the CDR3 is 13 residues. Germline CDR1 is SGHTA and CDR2 is FQGNSA. V shed 5 bases and J shed 6 bases, with 11 bases lying between them.

Concerning this clone itself: The read gets to within 3 residues of the CDR3 end, and the germline J gene fills in the rest. The chain uses TRBV12-3 or TRBV12-4 and TRBJ2-1; D not certain. The CDR3 runs 13 residues. V was cut by 2 bases and J by 7 bases, with 9 bases left in between. Incomplete CDR3 DNA: TGTGCCAGCAGTTTAAGTCAGTCGAATGAG. Its protein is CASSLSQSNE. The entire CDR3 protein reads CASSLSQSNEQFF.

In the case of this clone: The read ends 3 residues early relative to the CDR3; the germline J gene fills the gap. The genes are TRBV5-1 and TRBJ2-2, with D perhaps matching TRBD1 (5 bases). V lost 0 bases and J lost 4, with 10 bases in between. CDR1 and CDR2 from the germline V gene are SGHRS and YFSETQ. The CDR3 is 15 residues long. The covered CDR3 bases are TGCGCCAGCAGCTTGGAACAGGAAGGCACCGGGGAG. Translation: CASSLEQEGTGE. Given in full, the CDR3 is CASSLEQEGTGELFF.

Notes on this clone: Read sequence stops 3 residues before the CDR3 end, and the germline J gene provides the missing end. The chain combines TRBV19 with TRBJ2-5, with no clear D. Trimming left V 5 bases short and J 2 bases short, with 9 bases between. The CDR3 has 13 residues. Germline V lookup: CDR1 LNHDA, CDR2 SQIVND (reference sequence). The part of the CDR3 DNA that was read is TGTGCCAGTAGTGTGTCAAATCAAGAGACC. Translating it yields CASSVSNQET. The whole CDR3 is CASSVSNQETQYF.

Regarding this clone: The read comes to an end 3 residues before the CDR3 does, leaving the germline J gene to fill in the end. The V gene is TRBV7-2, the J gene TRBJ2-1, with 8 bases lining up with TRBD1. The length of the CDR3 is 15 residues. V lost 3 bases and J lost 7; bases outside the gene matches: 8. CDR1 is SGHTA and CDR2 is FQGNSA in the germline V gene. The covered CDR3 bases are TGTGCCAGCAGCTTGATGACAGGGGTGGCAAATGAG. The encoded protein is CASSLMTGVANE. From start to end, the CDR3 is CASSLMTGVANEQFF.